Presented here are 8 T cell receptor beta chains from one specimen sequenced in a study of blood T cell repertoires in COVID-19. The data were produced by immunoSEQ multiplex PCR, yet TCRdb's version contains in-frame clones alone and is incomplete. This table has hundreds of thousands of clones, 75% to 90% appearing once. Sequencing input: PBMCs or T cells enriched from blood (not recorded which). The receptors derive from a man aged 25 to 45 who had recovered from COVID-19.

This clone was observed once. CDR3 residues: CATSNILQGMTGELFF. The CDR3 DNA follows: TGTGCCACCAGCAATATACTACAGGGGATGACCGGGGAGCTGTTTTTT. This chain connects TRBV24-1 to TRBJ2-2; 7 positions match TRBD1. Trimming at V came to 7 bases and at J to 5 bases, leaving 12 bases not matched to a gene. This CDR3 is built from 16 residues. Germline values: CDR1 KGHDR, CDR2 SFDVKD.

This chain joins TRBV30 and TRBJ2-7; D uncertain. CDR3 length: 13 residues. V was pared by 1 base and J by 2 bases, with 9 bases between. Germline values: CDR1 GTSNPN, CDR2 SVGIG (reference sequence). For the CDR3, the DNA is TGTGCCTGGAGTGAGAGACTGCCCTACGAGCAGTACTTC. The encoded protein is CAWSERLPYEQYF.

This CDR3 reads CASSLGTVYTEAFF. In nucleotides, the CDR3 is TGCGCCAGCAGCTTGGGGACAGTCTACACTGAAGCTTTCTTT. This chain connects TRBV5-1 to TRBJ1-1, with TRBD1 as a possible D gene (6 bases). CDR3 length equals 14 residues. Germline assignment: CDR1 SGHRS and CDR2 YFSETQ. V was clipped by 0 bases and J by 3 bases, with 9 bases between them.

Only one count was recorded for this clone. For the CDR3, the DNA is TGTGCCAGCAGCCAAGAATCGGGACAGGGGTTACCAAATACGCAGTATTTT. Translating it yields CASSQESGQGLPNTQYF. The rearrangement links TRBV4-2 to TRBJ2-3, with TRBD1 matching 10 bases. The CDR3 has 17 amino acids. Trimming removed 0 bases from V and 7 bases from J; junction bases left unmatched: 10. Germline V gene data show CDR1 as LGHNA and CDR2 as YNFKEQ.

This clone showed up just a few times. This chain connects TRBV7-9 to TRBJ1-2, with D possibly matching TRBD1 (5 bases). Trimming cost V 5 bases and J 4 bases, with 14 bases left between them. This CDR3 spans 14 amino acids. Germline-derived CDR1 and CDR2 are SEHNR and FQNEAQ (reference sequence). The CDR3 sequence: CASSKGLLSYGYTF. The DNA for the CDR3 is TGTGCCAGCAGCAAGGGACTGTTAAGCTATGGCTACACCTTC.

The chain recombines TRBV2 with TRBJ2-5; maybe TRBD2 (6 bases). V lost 6 bases, J lost 5 bases, and 13 bases lay in between. Germline CDR1 reads SNHLY; CDR2 reads FYNNEI. The CDR3 length is 13 residues. Written as DNA, the CDR3 is TGTGCCAGCAGGCCAACGGGAGTTGAGACCCAGTACTTC. Protein sequence: CASRPTGVETQYF.

The V gene is TRBV10-3, the J gene TRBJ2-7; the match to TRBD1 covers 7 bases. CDR1 and CDR2 from the germline V gene are ENHRY and SYGVKD. The CDR3 extends over 15 amino acids. V dropped 6 bases and J dropped 2; count of bases not matched to a gene: 10. In nucleotides, the CDR3 is TGTGCCATCAGCATCGGACAGGCATCCACCTACGAGCAGTACTTC. Encoded protein: CAISIGQASTYEQYF.

This clone was counted once. The V call is TRBV27, the J call TRBJ2-3; D is uncertain. The ends were cut back, 5 bases at V and 10 bases at J, with 13 bases in the middle. This CDR3 region has 12 residues. Germline CDR1 MNHEY, CDR2 SMNVEV (reference sequence). This CDR3 reads CASSPQSAAQYF. CDR3 nucleotides: TGTGCCAGCAGTCCCCAGTCCGCTGCGCAGTATTTT.